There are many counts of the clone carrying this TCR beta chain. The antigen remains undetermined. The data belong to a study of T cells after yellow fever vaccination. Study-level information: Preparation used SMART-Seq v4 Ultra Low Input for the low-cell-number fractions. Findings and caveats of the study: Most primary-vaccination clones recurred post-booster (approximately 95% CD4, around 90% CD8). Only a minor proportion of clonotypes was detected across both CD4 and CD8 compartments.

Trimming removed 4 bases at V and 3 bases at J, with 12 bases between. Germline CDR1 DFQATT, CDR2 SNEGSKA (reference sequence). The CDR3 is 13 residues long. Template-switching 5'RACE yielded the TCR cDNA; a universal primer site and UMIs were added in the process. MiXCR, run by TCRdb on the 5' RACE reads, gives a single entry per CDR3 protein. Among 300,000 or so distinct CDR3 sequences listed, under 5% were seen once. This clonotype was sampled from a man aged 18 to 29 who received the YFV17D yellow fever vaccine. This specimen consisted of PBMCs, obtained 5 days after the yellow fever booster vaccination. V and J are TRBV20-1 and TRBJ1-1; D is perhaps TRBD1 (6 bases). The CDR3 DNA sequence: TGCAGTGCTATCACAGGGCGCGACACTGAAGCTTTCTTT. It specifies CSAITGRDTEAFF.